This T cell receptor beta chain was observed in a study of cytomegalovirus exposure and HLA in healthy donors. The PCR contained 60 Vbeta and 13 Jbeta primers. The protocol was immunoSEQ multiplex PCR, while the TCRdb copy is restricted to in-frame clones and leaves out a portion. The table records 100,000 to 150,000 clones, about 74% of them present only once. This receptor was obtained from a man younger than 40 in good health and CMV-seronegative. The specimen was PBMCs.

The CDR3 sequence: CASSLYDRANQPQHF. Here the CDR3 DNA reads TGTGCCAGCAGCTTATATGACAGGGCCAATCAGCCCCAGCATTTT. The genes are TRBV7-2 and TRBJ1-5, with 7 bases lining up with TRBD1. The germline V gene encodes CDR1 SGHTA and CDR2 FQGNSA. The junction had 4 bases not matched to a gene; V was cut back by 2 bases and J by 3 bases. The CDR3 has 15 residues.